The 16 T cell receptor beta chains presented below share a single source sample, sequenced in a study of control samples from healthy donors and cancer patients. Using immunoSEQ multiplex PCR, the repertoire was profiled, and TCRdb retains in-frame clones only, with some absent. The sample includes under 130,000 clones, 83% of them seen just once. Sample: blood. The receptors were gathered from a woman between 45 and 65 years old in good health.

This clone appeared a single time. The chain carries TRBV4-3 and TRBJ2-3, with a possible D match to TRBD2 (5 bases). Deletions cut 0 bases from V and 3 bases from J, with 10 bases between. CDR1 is LGHNA and CDR2 is YSLEER in the germline V gene. This CDR3 comprises 15 residues. The CDR3 is CASSQDSELTDTQYF. CDR3 in DNA: TGCGCCAGCAGCCAAGATAGCGAACTTACAGATACGCAGTATTTT.

This chain joins TRBV6-2 or TRBV6-3 and TRBJ1-4; the D gene is possibly TRBD1 (6 bases). This CDR3 has 16 amino acids. Trimming removed 6 bases from V and 0 bases from J, with 14 bases in between. Per the germline V gene, CDR1 is MNHEY and CDR2 is SVGEGT. For the CDR3, the DNA is TGTGCCAGCAGCCCCTTTCAGGGGTCAACTAATGAAAAACTGTTTTTT. It yields the protein CASSPFQGSTNEKLFF.

The V and J genes are TRBV6-2 or TRBV6-3 and TRBJ2-3; 13 nucleotides agree with TRBD2. CDR1 MNHEY and CDR2 SVGEGT come from the germline V gene. CDR3 length: 16 amino acids. The ends lost 4 bases at V and 3 bases at J; junction bases unmatched: 4. CDR3 in DNA: TGTGCCAGCAGTTTCACTAGCGGGGGGGCGACAGATACGCAGTATTTT. Amino acid sequence: CASSFTSGGATDTQYF.

V usage is TRBV3-1 (or the pseudogene TRBV3-2) and J usage is TRBJ2-5, with no clear D. CDR1 is LGHDT, CDR2 YNNKEL, per germline (reference sequence). The CDR3 is 14 amino acids. The V end was cut by 2 bases, the J end by 2 bases, with 9 bases between. CDR3 in DNA: TGTGCCAGCAGCCAAACAAGAGTACAAGAGACCCAGTACTTC. Protein sequence: CASSQTRVQETQYF.

The gene calls are TRBV4-3 and TRBJ2-1, with unresolved D. The germline V and J ends were trimmed by 1 base and 1 base, with 8 bases remaining between them. The germline gives CDR1 LGHNA, CDR2 YSLEER. This CDR3 has 15 residues. This CDR3 is CASSQAPRSYNEQFF. The CDR3 DNA is TGCGCCAGCAGCCAAGCGCCTAGATCCTACAATGAGCAGTTCTTC.

This clone appeared a few times. The junction does not match germline at one end; this may be a read error. The chain is built from TRBV7-7 and TRBJ2-7, with 7 bases aligning to TRBD1. The CDR3 is made up of 13 amino acids. Germline V gene data show CDR1 as SSHAT and CDR2 as FNYEAQ (reference sequence). Here the CDR3 DNA reads TGTGCTAGCAGCACCGGGACAGACGGCGAGCAGTACTTC. Translating it yields CASSTGTDGEQYF.

This chain uses TRBV14 with TRBJ1-2; TRBD1 is a possible D gene (5 bases). V lost 1 base to trimming and J lost 7 bases, with 13 bases between them. The CDR3 spans 14 residues. In germline, CDR1 is SGHDN, CDR2 FVKESK. The CDR3 nucleotides read TGTGCCAGCAGCCAAGCGGGGGGAAGGGTTGGCTACACCTTC. Translation gives CASSQAGGRVGYTF.

The DNA for the CDR3 is TGTGCCAGCAGTCCCTTTCGCAGTAATAATTCACCCCTCCACTTT. Protein: CASSPFRSNNSPLHF. The rearrangement joins TRBV6-5 to TRBJ1-6; D remains ambiguous. Germline V gene lookup returns CDR1 MNHEY and CDR2 SVGAGI. CDR3 length equals 15 residues. Trimming removed 5 bases at V and 5 bases at J, with 13 bases between.

The DNA of the CDR3 is TGTGCCAGCAGCCCCCTCGTCGAATCCGGCTGGGGGGATCAAGAGACCCAGTACTTC. This encodes CASSPLVESGWGDQETQYF. This chain links TRBV7-9 with TRBJ2-5, with a possible D match to TRBD2 (6 bases). From germline, CDR1 is SEHNR and CDR2 FQNEAQ (reference sequence). The ends were cut back, 5 bases at V and 2 bases at J, with 27 bases in the middle. The length of the CDR3 is 19 residues.

The rearrangement links TRBV7-2 to TRBJ1-3; 8 nucleotides line up with TRBD1. The CDR3 sequence is 17 residues long. Trimming took 4 bases from V and 0 from J; bases not matched to a gene: 8. CDR1 is SGHTA, CDR2 FQGNSA, per germline. The CDR3 spells CASSSRDRSLSGNTIYF. CDR3 bases: TGTGCCAGCAGCTCCCGGGACAGGAGCCTCTCTGGAAACACCATATATTTT.

This clone was seen more than once but under ten times. This chain links TRBV9 with TRBJ1-4, with unresolved D. The V and J ends lost 4 bases and 3 bases respectively, with 22 bases between them. CDR1 is SGDLS, CDR2 YYNGEE, per germline. This CDR3 comprises 18 residues. The CDR3 protein is CASSPSTATPLANEKLFF. In DNA form, the CDR3 reads TGTGCCAGCAGCCCCTCAACCGCGACCCCGCTAGCTAATGAAAAACTGTTTTTT.

The sample holds one count of this clone. The rearrangement joins TRBV9 to TRBJ2-1; TRBD2 matches 9 bases. V lost 0 bases, J lost 6 bases, and 1 base stayed unmatched. From germline, CDR1 is SGDLS and CDR2 YYNGEE. The CDR3 consists of 14 residues. CDR3 residues: CASSVVSGSNEQFF. The CDR3 DNA is TGTGCCAGCAGCGTAGTTAGCGGGAGCAATGAGCAGTTCTTC.

This clone has just one count. The chain couples TRBV14 to TRBJ1-2; TRBD1 matches at 10 bases. V lost 5 bases to trimming and J lost 7 bases; unmatched junction nucleotides: 4. Germline CDR1 SGHDN, CDR2 FVKESK. The length of the CDR3 is 13 residues. The CDR3 sequence is CASSYRTGGGYTF. The CDR3 bases are TGTGCCAGCAGCTACCGGACAGGGGGTGGCTACACCTTC.

The chain employs TRBV6-5 and TRBJ2-2; 8 bases match TRBD1. The germline gives CDR1 MNHEY, CDR2 SVGAGI. The V and J ends lost 5 bases and 4 bases, in that order; junction bases with no gene match: 3. The CDR3 is made up of 14 amino acids. DNA for the CDR3: TGTGCCAGCAGTCGGACAGGGACCACCGGGGAGCTGTTTTTT. Translation: CASSRTGTTGELFF.

This sequence joins TRBV4-1 and TRBJ2-3; D remains unclear. Deletions cut 0 bases from V and 8 bases from J, with 12 bases between. The germline gives CDR1 MGHRA, CDR2 YSYEKL. CDR3 length: 14 amino acids. In DNA form, the CDR3 reads TGCGCCAGCAGCCAAGATCAAACAGTCGGTACGCAGTATTTT. Its protein product is CASSQDQTVGTQYF.

The rearrangement joins TRBV11-3 to TRBJ2-1; 8 nucleotides agree with TRBD2. CDR3 size: 14 residues. J gave up 8 bases and V 2 bases, and 5 bases lay outside the gene matches. CDR1 is SGHNT, CDR2 YENEEA, per germline. The chain's CDR3 is CASSLRQRGHEQFF. Written as DNA, the CDR3 is TGTGCCAGCAGCTTACGTCAGCGGGGGCATGAGCAGTTCTTC.